The entry below describes one T cell receptor beta chain. What it recognizes is unknown. Time point meaning: week 11, during vaccination. Vaccination comprised doses that each held 300 ug of mutant IDH1 20-mer peptide, plus topical imiquimod. This entry comes from a study of a mutant IDH1 vaccine in newly diagnosed glioma. The repertoire was sequenced with immunoSEQ multiplex PCR; TCRdb's copy has only in-frame clones and lacks some. The data contain some 130,000 clones, roughly 77% of them singletons. Germline CDR1 and CDR2: LNHNV and YYDKDF (reference sequence). Deletions cut 1 base from V and 2 bases from J, with 9 bases between. CDR3 length: 14 amino acids.

Sample: PBMCs, taken from a glioma patient whose treatment included an IDH1 peptide vaccine. This TCR came from a man in his forties or fifties with glioma. This chain uses TRBV15 with TRBJ2-7, with D possibly TRBD2 on 5 matching bases. DNA of the CDR3: TGTGCCACCAGCAGAGTACTAGGAACCTACGAGCAGTACTTC. Translating gives CATSRVLGTYEQYF. The variable domain in full, with the rest retrieved from reference TRBV15 and TRBJ2-7, is DAMVIQNPRYQVTQFGKPVTLSCSQTLNHNVMYWYQQKSSQAPKLLFHYYDKDFNNEADTPDNFQSRRPNTSFCFLDIRSPGLGDTAMYLCATSRVLGTYEQYFGPGTRLTVT.